This T cell receptor (beta chain) was profiled in a study of identical twins. This CDR3 is 15 amino acids long. Germline loops: CDR1 SGHRS, CDR2 YFSETQ. After removal of 3 bases from V and 3 bases from J, the junction contained 0 bases not matched to a gene. The table lists this clonotype with many counts. Template switching added a universal primer site, and cDNA bore unique molecular identifiers. TCRdb analysed the 5' RACE reads with MiXCR anew, one entry per CDR3 protein. The sample includes some 630,000 distinct CDR3 sequences, 7.1% seen only once; the top ten take over 1.5%. The sample was also linked to a second study, of yellow fever vaccine responses in identical twins.

The V gene is TRBV5-1, the J gene TRBJ1-6; 10 bases fit TRBD1. Sequenced input: PBMCs. The sequence was collected from a woman aged 18 to 35 in good health. The DNA of the CDR3 is TGCGCCAGCAGCTGGACAGGGGGCTATAATTCACCCCTCCACTTT. Translating it yields CASSWTGGYNSPLHF. Supplemented by reference TRBV5-1 and TRBJ1-6, the full variable domain reads KAGVTQTPRYLIKTRGQQVTLSCSPISGHRSVSWYQQTPGQGLQFLFEYFSETQRNKGNFPGRFSGRQFSNSRSEMNVSTLELGDSALYLCASSWTGGYNSPLHFGNGTRLTVT.